Listed below are T cell receptor beta chains from one sample, sequenced in a study of blood T cell repertoires in COVID-19. Generated by immunoSEQ multiplex PCR, the TCRdb table keeps only in-frame clones and is missing some. The sample lists fewer than 400,000 clones; under 90% were seen once. Sequenced material: PBMCs or T cells enriched from blood (not recorded which). These receptors were obtained from a man younger than 45 who had recovered from COVID-19. CDR3s include the opening cysteine and the closing phenylalanine or tryptophan. The order of the fields is V gene, J gene, clone size, D gene, CDR3 DNA, CDR3 protein. The D gene is left open where the match is weak. Clone sizes are given selectively: once, few, many, or a class where the clone is expanded.

>TRBV5-4|TRBJ1-2|.|TRBD1
TGTGCCAGCAGCTCGACAGGGAGCTACACCTTC
CASSSTGSYTF
>TRBV28|TRBJ1-2|.|TRBD1
TGTGCCAGCAGTTTATACCGGGACAGGGTTGACGGCTACACCTTC
CASSLYRDRVDGYTF
>TRBV20-1|TRBJ2-3|.|TRBD1
TGCAGTGCGAGTGTGGCGGACAGGGGCAAATCAGATACGCAGTATTTT
CSASVADRGKSDTQYF
>TRBV4-1|TRBJ2-7|.|TRBD1
TGCGCCAGCAGCCAGGTTAGGGACAGAGTTGTGAGAGAGCAGTACTTC
CASSQVRDRVVREQYF
>TRBV15|TRBJ1-5|.|.
TGTGCCACCAGCAGAGTGGTCCAGAACAATCAGCCCCAGCATTTT
CATSRVVQNNQPQHF
>TRBV18|TRBJ2-2|few|.
TGTGCCAGCTCACCACCGCAGGGCTACACCGGGGAGCTGTTTTTT
CASSPPQGYTGELFF
>TRBV5-6|TRBJ2-3|.|.
TGTGCCAGCACCCGGACTGGGGTGGGCACAGATACGCAGTATTTT
CASTRTGVGTDTQYF
>TRBV11-2|TRBJ2-3|.|TRBD2
TGTGCCAGCAGCTTAGACGGTCGGGGGGGCACAGATACGCAGTATTTT
CASSLDGRGGTDTQYF
>TRBV7-2|TRBJ2-5|.|TRBD1
TGTGCCAGCAGCCAGGACAGGAAAGAGACCCAGTACTTC
CASSQDRKETQYF
>TRBV19|TRBJ1-1|once|TRBD1
TGTGCCAGTTCCTGGGGACAGGGAGGCACTGAAGCTTTCTTT
CASSWGQGGTEAFF
>TRBV18|TRBJ1-1|.|TRBD1
TGTGCCAGCTCACGAGTCACAGGGGCGCAGGACACTGAAGCTTTCTTT
CASSRVTGAQDTEAFF
>TRBV6-5|TRBJ2-7|.|TRBD2
TGTGCCAGCAGTTTCGGACTAGCGGGGGACTACGAGCAGTACTTC
CASSFGLAGDYEQYF
>TRBV19|TRBJ1-1|.|.
TGTGCCAGTACCCCAGGGCGGATGAACACTGAAGCTTTCTTT
CASTPGRMNTEAFF
>TRBV5-8|TRBJ2-1|.|TRBD2
TGTGCCAGCACCCGGGGGGGGGATGAGCAGTTCTTC
CASTRGGDEQFF
>TRBV25-1|TRBJ1-1|few|TRBD1
TGTGCCAGCAGCACAGGGGGGTACAGGTTGAACACTGAAGCTTTCTTT
CASSTGGYRLNTEAFF
>TRBV10-2|TRBJ1-2|.|.
TGCGCCAGCAGTGAGTTTGACAGGCTCCAGGGCTATGGCTACACCTTC
CASSEFDRLQGYGYTF
>TRBV18|TRBJ2-1|.|TRBD2
TGTGCCAGCTCACGAGGACTAGCGGGAGTTGTCAATGAGCAGTTCTTC
CASSRGLAGVVNEQFF
>TRBV3-1/TRBV3-2|TRBJ2-7|.|TRBD1
TGTGCCAGCAGCCATTCCGGGACAGGGGGATCCTACGAGCAGTACTTC
CASSHSGTGGSYEQYF
>TRBV5-6|TRBJ2-7|.|TRBD2
TGTGCCAGCAGCTTTAGTATCGGGAGGGCAGTCTCCTACGAGCAGTACTTC
CASSFSIGRAVSYEQYF
>TRBV3-1/TRBV3-2|TRBJ1-2|.|.
TGTGCCAGCAGCTACCGGGGTCTGGACGGCTACACCTTC
CASSYRGLDGYTF
>TRBV11-2|TRBJ2-1|few|.
TGTGCCAGCAGCTTATCATCGTCTTCGCTGCCGGAGGTCTTC
CASSLSSSSLPEVF
>TRBV19|TRBJ1-2|.|TRBD1
TGTGCCAGTAGTGCGGCTAGGACAGGGGGCTATGGCTACACCTTC
CASSAARTGGYGYTF
>TRBV30|TRBJ2-7|.|TRBD1
TGTGCCTGGAGTCTGTCTGGACAGGGAAGCTCCTACGAGCAGTACTTC
CAWSLSGQGSSYEQYF
>TRBV24-1|TRBJ2-7|.|.
TGTGCCACCAGTGATTTAGCCGAGCAGTACTTC
CATSDLAEQYF
>TRBV6-6|TRBJ1-5|.|TRBD1
TGTGCCAGCGTCCCGAGACAGGGCCCTTTTTGGCCCCAGCATTTT
CASVPRQGPFWPQHF
>TRBV6-5|TRBJ1-5|.|TRBD1
TGTGCCAGCAGACGGGCCACAGGGGGAAAGCCCCAGCATTTT
CASRRATGGKPQHF
>TRBV13|TRBJ2-5|many|TRBD1
TGTGCCAGCAGCTTAGGACAGGGGGCTGGGGAGACCCAGTACTTC
CASSLGQGAGETQYF
>TRBV27|TRBJ1-1|.|TRBD1
TGTGCCAGCAGTTTAGACAGGGGATGGCCTGAAGCTTTCTTT
CASSLDRGWPEAFF
>TRBV7-9|TRBJ2-3|.|TRBD1
TGTGCCAGCACCGAGTGGGGACAGGCCTGGGGCACAGATACGCAGTATTTT
CASTEWGQAWGTDTQYF
>TRBV5-6|TRBJ1-2|.|.
TGTGCCAGCAGCTTGGCATCAGGAACATTCTATGGCTACACCTTC
CASSLASGTFYGYTF
>TRBV5-6|TRBJ1-1|.|.
TGTGCCAGCAGGGTACGACAGTCCTACACTGAAGCTTTCTTT
CASRVRQSYTEAFF
>TRBV19|TRBJ2-7|.|.
TGTGCCAGTAGTATGGTCTCAGGGGCCAACTACGAGCAGTACTTC
CASSMVSGANYEQYF
>TRBV4-1|TRBJ2-6|.|.
TGCGCCAGCAGCCAAGAACCAGGGCATGGGGCCAACGTCCTGACTTTC
CASSQEPGHGANVLTF
>TRBV7-4|TRBJ1-2|.|.
TGTGCCAGCAGCCCCCCCCAGGGGAACTATGGCTACACCTTC
CASSPPQGNYGYTF
>TRBV5-1|TRBJ2-7|.|.
TGCGCCAGCAGCCCTAACCGGGGAGCTTCCTACGAGCAGTACTTC
CASSPNRGASYEQYF
>TRBV29-1|TRBJ2-2|once|TRBD2
TGCAGCGTTGGGGGGACTAGCGGGTTCGGGGAGCTGTTTTTT
CSVGGTSGFGELFF
>TRBV25-1|TRBJ2-3|.|.
TGTGCCAGCAGCCATACGTACGGACAGCCTCCTAGCACAGATACGCAGTATTTT
CASSHTYGQPPSTDTQYF
>TRBV7-8|TRBJ1-1|.|TRBD1
TGTGCCAGCAGCCACCCCCGGGACAGGGGAGCGAACACTGAAGCTTTCTTT
CASSHPRDRGANTEAFF
>TRBV6-2/TRBV6-3|TRBJ1-5|.|.
TGTGCCAGCAGTTTCGGACATCGGAACAATCAGCCCCAGCATTTT
CASSFGHRNNQPQHF
>TRBV11-3|TRBJ1-1|.|.
TGTGCCAGCACGGGTCTCACTGAAGCTTTCTTT
CASTGLTEAFF
>TRBV11-1|TRBJ2-1|few|TRBD1
TGTGCCAGCAGCTCAGGGGGCGATGAGCAGTTCTTC
CASSSGGDEQFF
>TRBV20-1|TRBJ2-5|.|TRBD2
TGCAGTGCTAGTCCTAGCGGGAGAGAGACCCAGTACTTC
CSASPSGRETQYF
>TRBV6-5|TRBJ1-5|.|.
TGTGCCAGCAGACAGACAAGGGGGCCCCAGCATTTT
CASRQTRGPQHF
>TRBV7-8|TRBJ1-5|.|TRBD1
TGTGCCAGCAGCGCACAGGGGGATCAGCCCCAGCATTTT
CASSAQGDQPQHF
>TRBV14|TRBJ2-3|.|TRBD1
TGTGCCAGCAGCCAAGGGGGGACAGGGTTTGCAGATACGCAGTATTTT
CASSQGGTGFADTQYF
>TRBV24-1|TRBJ2-4|.|.
TGTGCCACCAGTGATACGGCTGAGGTAAACATTCAGTACTTC
CATSDTAEVNIQYF
>TRBV29-1|TRBJ2-5|.|TRBD2
TGCAGCGTTGAGACGGGAGGGCCGGGGGAGACCCAGTACTTC
CSVETGGPGETQYF
>TRBV11-2|TRBJ2-6|.|.
TGTGCCAGCAGCTTCGCTACTGGGGGCGCTGGGGCCAACGTCCTGACTTTC
CASSFATGGAGANVLTF
>TRBV5-1|TRBJ1-4|.|TRBD1
TGCGCCAGCAGCCTTGGGACAGGGGAAAAACTGTTTTTT
CASSLGTGEKLFF
>TRBV5-1|TRBJ2-7|.|.
TGCGCCAGCCGCGACGGGGAGCTCTCCTTGTACTTC
CASRDGELSLYF
>TRBV9|TRBJ2-2|.|.
TGTGCCAGCAGCGTCATCGGGGGAGAGACCGGGGAGCTGTTTTTT
CASSVIGGETGELFF
>TRBV4-1|TRBJ1-5|.|TRBD1
TGCGCCAGCAGCCCCAAGGGACAGGGTATTCAGCCCCAGCATTTT
CASSPKGQGIQPQHF